This is a list of T cell receptor beta chains from one sample in a study of T cell changes during pregnancy in multiple sclerosis. Sequencing used immunoSEQ multiplex PCR; TCRdb keeps in-frame clones, though not all of them. The sample includes over 55,000 clones, about 92% of them seen just once. The specimen comprised CD8+ T cells from peripheral blood mononuclear cells, sampled in the third trimester of pregnancy. These receptors all come from a female donor in good health, enrolled as a control in a pregnancy study. CDR3s include the opening cysteine and the closing phenylalanine or tryptophan. A D gene is named only where the DNA matches it firmly. Part of the rows lack a size; the others show once, few, many or a class for expanded clones.

V	D	size	J	CDR3	DNA
TRBV6-1	-	-	TRBJ1-1	CASSVRFEGAFF	TGTGCCAGCAGTGTCCGGTTTGAGGGAGCTTTCTTT
TRBV7-9	-	-	TRBJ2-7	CASSLYYEQYF	TGTGCCAGCAGCTTATACTACGAGCAGTACTTC
TRBV4-2	TRBD2	once	TRBJ2-7	CASSQEKRGAVDEQYF	TGTGCCAGCAGCCAAGAGAAGCGGGGGGCGGTTGACGAGCAGTACTTC
TRBV12-5	TRBD1	-	TRBJ1-2	CASGLVPLSGGYGYTF	TGTGCTAGTGGTTTGGTACCTTTATCAGGGGGCTATGGCTACACCTTC
TRBV27	-	-	TRBJ1-5	CASSLIGRASNQPQHF	TGTGCCAGCAGTTTGATAGGCAGGGCTAGCAATCAGCCCCAGCATTTT
TRBV5-4	TRBD1	-	TRBJ1-1	CASSQETGGSTEAFF	TGTGCCAGCAGCCAGGAGACAGGGGGTTCTACTGAAGCTTTCTTT
TRBV7-6	TRBD1	-	TRBJ1-2	CASSPYDDGTGLLYGYTF	TGTGCCAGCAGCCCCTACGACGATGGGACAGGGCTCCTTTATGGCTACACCTTC
TRBV9	-	-	TRBJ2-5	CASSSPRHETQYF	TGTGCCAGCAGCTCACCCAGGCACGAGACCCAGTACTTC
TRBV6-1	TRBD1	-	TRBJ2-1	CASSEDIGTDLNEQFF	TGTGCCAGCAGTGAAGACATTGGGACAGACCTCAATGAGCAGTTCTTC
TRBV6-4	-	-	TRBJ2-2	CASTDTNTGELFF	TGTGCCAGCACCGACACAAACACCGGGGAGCTGTTTTTT
TRBV27	TRBD1	-	TRBJ1-4	CASSFRPGQGNEKLFF	TGTGCCAGCAGCTTCCGTCCGGGACAGGGGAATGAAAAACTGTTTTTT
TRBV7-9	-	-	TRBJ1-1	CASSLGGGYGNTEAFF	TGTGCCAGCAGCTTAGGGGGGGGGTATGGGAACACTGAAGCTTTCTTT
TRBV19	TRBD1	once	TRBJ2-7	CASSISGTGTNEQYF	TGTGCCAGTAGTATTTCTGGGACAGGGACTAACGAGCAGTACTTC
TRBV29-1	TRBD1	-	TRBJ1-1	CSVDPGQGGTEAFF	TGCAGCGTTGACCCGGGACAGGGCGGCACTGAAGCTTTCTTT
TRBV30	-	-	TRBJ1-2	CAWRGFGQGGGYTF	TGTGCCTGGAGGGGGTTCGGGCAGGGTGGAGGCTACACCTTC
TRBV29-1	-	once	TRBJ1-2	CSAPSTDRLFGGYTF	TGCAGCGCCCCCTCTACAGACAGACTCTTTGGTGGCTACACCTTC
TRBV27	-	-	TRBJ1-2	CASSLRGAYHYGYTF	TGTGCCAGCAGTTTACGTGGGGCGTACCACTATGGCTACACCTTC
TRBV19	-	once	TRBJ2-7	CASTDSRFYEQYF	TGTGCCAGTACTGACTCCCGCTTCTACGAGCAGTACTTC
TRBV25-1	-	-	TRBJ1-4	CASEGVLGEKLFF	TGTGCCAGCGAAGGGGTCTTGGGTGAAAAACTGTTTTTT
TRBV10-3	-	-	TRBJ2-1	CAISDPERNEQFF	TGTGCCATCAGTGACCCAGAGAGGAATGAGCAGTTCTTC
TRBV19	TRBD1	-	TRBJ1-5	CASNWGQGIHQPQHF	TGTGCCAGTAACTGGGGACAGGGGATTCATCAGCCCCAGCATTTT
TRBV27	-	-	TRBJ2-7	CASSLWDNPYEQYF	TGTGCCAGCAGTTTATGGGACAACCCCTACGAGCAGTACTTC
TRBV13	TRBD1	once	TRBJ2-7	CASSHRGMIYEQYF	TGTGCCAGCAGCCACAGGGGGATGATCTACGAGCAGTACTTC
TRBV4-1	-	-	TRBJ2-5	CASSQNRREETQYF	TGCGCCAGCAGTCAAAATAGACGGGAAGAGACCCAGTACTTC